This is a list of T cell receptor beta chains from one sample in a study of PD-1 blockade in classical Hodgkin lymphoma. TCRdb keeps only in-frame clones here, not all; method: immunoSEQ multiplex PCR. Of roughly 100,000 clones listed, around 80% are singletons. This specimen was peripheral blood mononuclear cells (PBMCs), taken before the fourth cycle of nivolumab. These TCRs come from a human donor with classical Hodgkin lymphoma. Each CDR3 is given with its conserved first and last residue. Fields, in order: D gene, V gene, J gene, CDR3 DNA, CDR3 protein. The D gene is left open where the match is weak.

d_call: .
v_call: TRBV9
j_call: TRBJ2-7
cdr3_nt: TGTGCCAGCAGACCGGAGCAGTACTTC
cdr3_aa: CASRPEQYF

d_call: .
v_call: TRBV14
j_call: TRBJ1-2
cdr3_nt: TGTGCCAGCAGCCAGAAAACAGGGACGAATGGCTACACCTTC
cdr3_aa: CASSQKTGTNGYTF

d_call: TRBD2
v_call: TRBV28
j_call: TRBJ2-5
cdr3_nt: TGTGCCAGCAGTTTAAGACTAGCGGGAGTCGAGACCCAGTACTTC
cdr3_aa: CASSLRLAGVETQYF

d_call: TRBD1
v_call: TRBV12-5
j_call: TRBJ2-7
cdr3_nt: TGTGCTAGTAGGGACAGGGACCCCTACGAGCAGTACTTC
cdr3_aa: CASRDRDPYEQYF

d_call: .
v_call: TRBV2
j_call: TRBJ2-5
cdr3_nt: TGTGCCAGCAGACCACTAACCACCGCGGGGACCCAGTACTTC
cdr3_aa: CASRPLTTAGTQYF

d_call: TRBD1
v_call: TRBV5-1
j_call: TRBJ2-2
cdr3_nt: TGCGCCAGCAGCGCCGGGACAGGGACCGGGGAGCTGTTTTTT
cdr3_aa: CASSAGTGTGELFF

d_call: .
v_call: TRBV11-2
j_call: TRBJ2-5
cdr3_nt: TGTGCCAGCAGCTTAAGGATCCAAGAGACCCAGTACTTC
cdr3_aa: CASSLRIQETQYF

d_call: .
v_call: TRBV5-1
j_call: TRBJ1-6
cdr3_nt: TGCGCCAGCCAGGGTTTTGATTCACCCCTCCACTTT
cdr3_aa: CASQGFDSPLHF

d_call: .
v_call: TRBV7-8
j_call: TRBJ2-7
cdr3_nt: TGTGCCAGCAGCCTACAACCCCTGACAGATAGCTCCTACGAGCAGTACTTC
cdr3_aa: CASSLQPLTDSSYEQYF

d_call: TRBD2
v_call: TRBV27
j_call: TRBJ2-7
cdr3_nt: TGTGCCAGCAGTGGGCTAGCGGGCACCGGCTACGAGCAGTACTTC
cdr3_aa: CASSGLAGTGYEQYF

d_call: .
v_call: TRBV6-6
j_call: TRBJ1-5
cdr3_nt: TGTGCCAGCAGTTACTCGGCGGGGCGGAATCAGCCCCAGCATTTT
cdr3_aa: CASSYSAGRNQPQHF